The entry below describes one T cell receptor beta chain. The antigen is not known. The data are from a study of T cells in localized non-small cell lung cancer. Findings and caveats of the study: Investigators sequenced only a single tumor region, leaving heterogeneity possible. The greatest T cell clonality was found in uninvolved adjacent lung (higher than in tumor).

This CDR3 has 17 amino acids. V lost 0 bases to trimming and J lost 5 bases; unmatched junction nucleotides: 0. Germline CDR1 reads WSHSY; CDR2 reads SAAADI. Using immunoSEQ multiplex PCR, the repertoire was profiled, and TCRdb retains in-frame clones only, with some absent. The table lists 60,000 to 85,000 clones, 86% of them singletons. This chain links TRBV10-2 with TRBJ2-2, with 16 bases that match TRBD2. This clonotype was obtained from a male donor aged 60 or over with stage III squamous cell lung carcinoma. The sample was peripheral blood, taken before any cancer treatment. The CDR3 DNA sequence: TGCGCCAGCAGTGAGTCGGGACTAGCGGGGGGGACCGGGGAGCTGTTTTTT. Amino acid sequence: CASSESGLAGGTGELFF.